Sequencing of this TCR beta chain was carried out in a study of shared clonotypes between healthy human individuals. Whole-study results and caveats: Although depth was large, rarefaction showed that sequencing of the sorted subsets was incomplete.

Note on this clone: Its specificity is not known.

Sequencing was performed with immunoSEQ multiplex PCR; in TCRdb, only in-frame clones are kept and a portion is missing. The table lists over a million clones, more than 75% of them singletons. CDR1 and CDR2 from the germline V gene are SGHTA and FQGNSA. The CDR3 contains 16 residues. Trimming removed 5 bases from V and 4 bases from J; junction bases left unmatched: 12. Sample: memory CD4+ T cells from PBMCs. Subset given: CD45RA-negative fraction. This chain links TRBV7-2 with TRBJ2-7; TRBD1 matches 9 bases. The clonotype was recovered from a man aged 18 to 29 in good health. Some clones in this sample may be carry-over from other donors' samples. This CDR3 is CASSQADRGAGYEQYF. CDR3 sequence (DNA): TGTGCCAGCAGCCAAGCGGACAGGGGCGCCGGGTACGAGCAGTACTTC.